What follows is one T cell receptor (beta chain) and its context. This record belongs to a study of blood T cells in healthy people across ages. Trimming cost V 10 bases and J 4 bases; bases outside gene matches: 9. CDR3 length equals 13 residues. Together with a sample-barcoded 5' primer, a J-beta primer mix was included in a second PCR lasting about 7 to 11 cycles. MiXCR was run by TCRdb on the 5' RACE reads, yielding one entry per CDR3 protein. Among about 800,000 distinct CDR3 sequences listed, 55% to 70% were seen once. Sequences were obtained from blood. The chain links TRBV12-3 or TRBV12-4 to TRBJ1-2; 7 bases align to TRBD1. The TCR sequence derives from a man aged 25 to 40 in good health. CDR3 DNA sequence: TGTGCCACCCAACCCCCAGGGGGCTATGGCTACACCTTC. Protein sequence: CATQPPGGYGYTF.